This TCR beta chain was captured by sequencing in a study of blood T cell repertoires in COVID-19 (dated by TCRdb to 2018 to 2021). In the study overall: Samples from collaborators originated in the United States, Italy and Spain and spanned both the acute and convalescent phases of COVID-19. Deeply sampled blood TCRbeta repertoires from subjects exposed to, actively infected with, or recovered from COVID-19 were included in the dataset. The prospective study material was composed of cDNA or gDNA derived from T cells, B-cell-depleted T cells, or PBMCs. The repertoires were made available in a free public database intended to serve as a resource for research on the immune response to SARS-CoV-2. Sample metadata almost always included a de-identified subject ID, COVID-19 status, age in years and sex. Where available, HLA class I and class II types were obtained from metadata supplied by the sample provider rather than from assay-based typing. The samples were drawn from two sources: the first 160 participants of the ongoing ImmuneRACE study, and 1,254 subjects contributed by 6 global collaborators. Summary of the overall study and its limitations: The amount of clinical and demographic metadata varied by source and participant and was provided uncurated.

Comment on this clone: The antigen it binds to is not known. Base-call qualities are not available, and no considerably larger clone is one nucleotide away.

Taken from the germline V gene, the CDR1 and CDR2 loops are MNHEY and SVGAGI. The CDR3 covers 14 residues, taking in both the cysteine and the phenylalanine. Only the CDR3 DNA stays, 42 bases, in frame from base 1. The immunoSEQ Assay, a bias-controlled multiplex PCR, was used to amplify TCRbeta CDR3 regions from genomic DNA. The authors' analysis ran thus. The number of nucleated cells in each sample was estimated from the amplification of reference gene primers within the assay. Sequence reads were collapsed and filtered to measure the absolute abundance of every unique TCRbeta CDR3 rearrangement. For each sample, productive Simpson clonality was calculated as the square root of Simpson's diversity index across productive rearrangements. TCRdb took over this immuneACCESS table, retaining in-frame rearrangements with V and J assigned. Such tables are incomplete; in checked studies, under half of the missing clones stem from an unresolved V gene, and the remainder is unexplained. V and J calls plus clone size are reproduced from that table; the DNA served to infer D and trimming. The sample records about 46,000 clones, approximately 89% of which are singletons. The ten largest clonotypes hold 7% to 9% of the sample.

Whole blood was collected in K2EDTA tubes by collaborating institutions according to the institutions' own protocols. Collaborator samples were shipped for TCRbeta analysis as frozen whole blood, isolated PBMCs, or DNA extracted from either sample type. Sequencing used peripheral blood. The rearranged segments are TRBV6-5 and TRBJ2-7, with 8 bases aligning to TRBD1. This TCR was recovered from a man over 45 with acute or convalescent COVID-19. Here the CDR3 is given as CGSQGAADSYEQYF. The nucleotides read TGTGGCAGTCAGGGGGCAGCGGACTCCTACGAGCAGTACTTC.